A single sample is the source of the 5 T cell receptor beta chains below, sequenced in a study of T cell responses to AZD1222 COVID-19 vaccine. TCRdb's copy holds only in-frame clones and misses some; the assay was immunoSEQ multiplex PCR. The sample yields around 110,000 clones, approximately 90% seen once. Sequencing was performed on peripheral blood, taken on day 0 of AZD1222 vaccination. The receptors were sampled from an adult in good health.

The chain links TRBV27 to TRBJ2-1; no firm D call. CDR1 and CDR2 (germline): MNHEY, SMNVEV (reference sequence). CDR3 length: 14 amino acids. Trimming removed 2 bases from V and 12 bases from J, with 17 bases in between. The CDR3 sequence: CASSLRVGTVRQFF. The CDR3 DNA is TGTGCCAGCAGTTTAAGGGTGGGAACGGTTCGGCAGTTCTTC.

This chain uses TRBV6-5 with TRBJ2-3; possibly TRBD1 for D (6 bases). This CDR3 spans 15 amino acids. The ends were cut back, 7 bases at V and 7 bases at J, with 21 bases in the middle. The germline V gene encodes CDR1 MNHEY and CDR2 SVGAGI. The CDR3 DNA follows: TGTGCCAGCAAGACGCAGGGGACCTCACCGAATACGCAGTATTTT. It codes for CASKTQGTSPNTQYF.

The rearrangement joins TRBV30 to TRBJ1-4; weak D call: TRBD1 (6 bases). Between the trimmed V and J ends, which lost 3 bases and 8 bases, there was a span of 16 bases. Per the germline V gene, CDR1 is GTSNPN and CDR2 is SVGIG (reference sequence). The CDR3 runs to 14 residues. The CDR3 DNA follows: TGTGCCTGGAGGGACAGTCCCGTTGGGGAAAAACTGTTTTTT. Amino acids: CAWRDSPVGEKLFF.

The V call is TRBV24-1, the J call TRBJ2-5, with D unresolved. CDR3 length: 17 residues. CDR1 is KGHDR, CDR2 SFDVKD, per germline. V was clipped by 0 bases and J by 4 bases, with 17 bases between them. CDR3 protein: CATSDLTRADGSETQYF. The CDR3 nucleotides are TGTGCCACCAGTGATTTGACCCGGGCCGACGGGTCAGAGACCCAGTACTTC.

CDR3 coding DNA: TGTGCCAGCAGCTTAAGCGGGGGGACAGGCCTAAATGAGCAGTTCTTC. It codes for CASSLSGGTGLNEQFF. This sequence joins TRBV7-9 and TRBJ2-1, with D perhaps TRBD2 (9 bases). The V end lost 2 bases, the J end lost 7 bases, and 18 bases lay between the germline ends. This CDR3 has 16 residues. The germline gives CDR1 SEHNR, CDR2 FQNEAQ (reference sequence).